This TCR beta chain was sequenced during a study of CD8+CD57+ T cells in acquired aplastic anemia. Background on the study: Sorted CD4+ and CD8+ cells yielded DNA averaging about 3.2 ug.

This clonotype has a single count. Because it lacks the conserved phenylalanine or tryptophan at the end, this CDR3 is likely a read error. V lost 3 bases to trimming and J lost 6 bases, with 17 bases between them. CDR1 ENHRY and CDR2 SYGVKD come from the germline V gene. The CDR3 sequence is 15 residues long. Selection for sequencing was limited to patients who had shown CD8+CD57+ cell expansion by flow cytometry. According to the study, genomic DNA was the template for TCR beta VDJ and CDR3 profiling. TCRdb reprocessed the reads via MiXCR and lists one record per CDR3 protein. The sample holds 110,000 or so distinct CDR3 sequences, 45% to 60% seen once.

The sequencing sample was made of sorted CD4+, CD8+, or CD8+CD57+ T cells (not recorded which) from PBMCs. The origin of this receptor is a human donor with aplastic anemia. J is TRBJ1-2 and V is TRBV10-3, with D possibly TRBD1 on 5 matching bases. The CDR3 loop reads CAISDLLDGANGYTS. The CDR3 nucleotides read TGTGCCATCAGTGACCTATTAGATGGGGCAAATGGCTACACCTCC.